This T cell receptor (beta chain) is from a study of cytomegalovirus exposure and HLA in healthy donors. Study background: In a previous analysis, some 120 million unique TCR beta sequences were found from approximately 180 million T cells. Points from the study as a whole: In an earlier analysis, about 87% or about 30%: the productive usage of most TCR beta V segments. Other equally common chains were less clonally expanded than HLA-associated TCR beta chains, a later analysis showed.

Primers included in the PCR were 60 Vbeta and 13 Jbeta primers. Produced via immunoSEQ multiplex PCR; TCRdb's table is partial and in-frame only. The sample lists about 120,000 clones; roughly three quarters were seen once. The V and J ends lost 5 bases and 2 bases respectively, with 6 bases between them. CDR1 is MNHNS, CDR2 SASEGT, per germline. CDR3 size: 12 residues. As regards this clone: Its antigen is still unknown.

The specimen sequenced was PBMCs. The clonotype was recovered from a woman in her late teens or twenties in good health and CMV-seronegative. J is TRBJ1-1 and V is TRBV6-1; D is ambiguous. CDR3 nucleotides: TGTGCCAGCAGTCCCAGTAACACTGAAGCTTTCTTT. Amino acid sequence: CASSPSNTEAFF.